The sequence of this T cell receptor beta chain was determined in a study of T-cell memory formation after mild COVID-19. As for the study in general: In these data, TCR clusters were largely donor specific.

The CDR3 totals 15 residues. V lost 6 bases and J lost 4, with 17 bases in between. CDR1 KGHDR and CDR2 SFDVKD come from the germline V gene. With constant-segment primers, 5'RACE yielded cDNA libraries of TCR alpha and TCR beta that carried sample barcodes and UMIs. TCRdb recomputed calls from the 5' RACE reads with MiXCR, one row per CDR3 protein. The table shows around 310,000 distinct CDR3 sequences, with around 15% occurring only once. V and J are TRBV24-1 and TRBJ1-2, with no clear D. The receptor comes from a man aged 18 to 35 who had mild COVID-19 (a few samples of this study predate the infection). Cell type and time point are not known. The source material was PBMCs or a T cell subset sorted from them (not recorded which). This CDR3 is CATSTTGTAAYGYTF. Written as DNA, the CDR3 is TGTGCCACCAGTACTACCGGCACCGCGGCCTATGGCTACACCTTC.